This T cell receptor beta chain was identified in a study of cytomegalovirus exposure and HLA in healthy donors. The CDR3 consists of 17 residues. CDR1 is SEHNR and CDR2 is FQNEAQ in the germline V gene (reference sequence). The sample holds a few counts of this clone. A junction end diverges from the germline sequence, so it may reflect a read error. This PCR relied on a set of 60 Vbeta primers and 13 Jbeta primers. Clones were sequenced by immunoSEQ multiplex PCR, and TCRdb holds only the in-frame ones, with some missing. In the table there are approximately 110,000 clones, roughly three quarters of which are singletons.

The sample comprised PBMCs. The genes are TRBV7-9 and TRBJ2-5, with 9 bases lining up with TRBD1. The TCR was taken from a woman in her 50s in good health and CMV-seropositive. CDR3 region: CSSSPQRETGGAETQYF. The CDR3 DNA sequence: TGTTCCAGCAGCCCACAGAGGGAGACAGGGGGGGCAGAGACCCAGTACTTC.